This is a list of T cell receptor beta chains from one sample in a study of shared clonotypes between healthy human individuals. Sequencing was performed with immunoSEQ multiplex PCR; in TCRdb, only in-frame clones are kept and a portion is missing. The sample contains about 1.4 million clones, about 96% of which appear only once. Sample: naive CD4+ T cells sorted from blood. The receptor source for this set is a man aged 25-45 years in good health. Both conserved end residues are part of each CDR3. Fields, in order: J gene, V gene, clone size, D gene, CDR3 DNA, CDR3 protein. A D gene is named only where the DNA matches it firmly. Clone size is not always given. Where it is, it says once, few, many or a class for expanded clones.

j_call: TRBJ2-5
v_call: TRBV19
clone_size: NA
d_call: TRBD1
cdr3_nt: TGTGCCAGTAGGGGGGACAGGGGGCAAGAGACCCAGTACTTC
cdr3_aa: CASRGDRGQETQYF

j_call: TRBJ1-4
v_call: TRBV7-5
clone_size: NA
d_call: NA
cdr3_nt: TGTGTCAGAAGCCCCGGGACAGGGTGTTGCACTAATGAAAAACTGTTTTTT
cdr3_aa: CVRSPGTGCCTNEKLFF

j_call: TRBJ2-1
v_call: TRBV7-2
clone_size: NA
d_call: TRBD2
cdr3_nt: TGTGCCAGCAGCTTGTTAGCGGGAATCGGCTACAATGAGCAGTTCTTC
cdr3_aa: CASSLLAGIGYNEQFF

j_call: TRBJ1-1
v_call: TRBV5-4
clone_size: NA
d_call: NA
cdr3_nt: TGTGCCAGCAGCTTTACAGGGAGCACTGAAGCTTTCTTT
cdr3_aa: CASSFTGSTEAFF

j_call: TRBJ2-1
v_call: TRBV6-5
clone_size: NA
d_call: TRBD2
cdr3_nt: TGTGCCAGCAGTTCCTTAAGCGGGAGGCCCACTAATGAGCAGTTCTTC
cdr3_aa: CASSSLSGRPTNEQFF

j_call: TRBJ2-1
v_call: TRBV9
clone_size: NA
d_call: NA
cdr3_nt: TGTGCCAGCCGCCCCGCGGGAAACTCCTACAATGAGCAGTTCTTC
cdr3_aa: CASRPAGNSYNEQFF

j_call: TRBJ2-3
v_call: TRBV11-2
clone_size: NA
d_call: NA
cdr3_nt: TGTGCCAGCAGCTTATTCTGGCCGACAGATACGCAGTATTTT
cdr3_aa: CASSLFWPTDTQYF

j_call: TRBJ1-4
v_call: TRBV29-1
clone_size: NA
d_call: NA
cdr3_nt: TGCAGCGGATCGGAGGCTCCTAATGAAAAACTGTTTTTT
cdr3_aa: CSGSEAPNEKLFF

j_call: TRBJ1-4
v_call: TRBV5-1
clone_size: NA
d_call: NA
cdr3_nt: TGCGCCAGCAGCTTGGCCGGTGGGGCAACTAATGAAAAACTGTTTTTT
cdr3_aa: CASSLAGGATNEKLFF

j_call: TRBJ2-5
v_call: TRBV29-1
clone_size: NA
d_call: NA
cdr3_nt: TGCAGCGTTGGACCCGGCCAAGAGACCCAGTACTTC
cdr3_aa: CSVGPGQETQYF

j_call: TRBJ1-1
v_call: TRBV10-2
clone_size: NA
d_call: TRBD1
cdr3_nt: TGCGCCAGCAGTTCTGACAGGGTGAGCACTGAAGCTTTCTTT
cdr3_aa: CASSSDRVSTEAFF

j_call: TRBJ2-1
v_call: TRBV5-3
clone_size: NA
d_call: TRBD2
cdr3_nt: TGTGCCAGAAGCTTCCCCCGACTAGCGGGAGCCCCAACGGGGCAGTTCTTC
cdr3_aa: CARSFPRLAGAPTGQFF

j_call: TRBJ2-2
v_call: TRBV6-5
clone_size: NA
d_call: TRBD2
cdr3_nt: TGTGCCAGCAGGACGGCGGGGGCGAACACCGGGGAGCTGTTTTTT
cdr3_aa: CASRTAGANTGELFF

j_call: TRBJ1-5
v_call: TRBV23-1
clone_size: NA
d_call: NA
cdr3_nt: TGCGCCAGCAGTCCCCCGGGGATCAATCAGCCCCAGCATTTT
cdr3_aa: CASSPPGINQPQHF

j_call: TRBJ2-7
v_call: TRBV29-1
clone_size: once
d_call: NA
cdr3_nt: TGCAGCGTTGGCAGGGCCTACGAGCAGTACTTC
cdr3_aa: CSVGRAYEQYF

j_call: TRBJ1-1
v_call: TRBV9
clone_size: NA
d_call: TRBD1
cdr3_nt: TGTGCCAGCAGCGCTACAGGGGCGGACACTGAAGCTTTCTTT
cdr3_aa: CASSATGADTEAFF

j_call: TRBJ2-5
v_call: TRBV18
clone_size: NA
d_call: TRBD1
cdr3_nt: TGTGCCAGCTCACCAATGGGACAGGGGGCCCAGTACTTC
cdr3_aa: CASSPMGQGAQYF

j_call: TRBJ2-2
v_call: TRBV7-3
clone_size: NA
d_call: TRBD2
cdr3_nt: TGTGCCAGCAGCCCAACCGGGACTAGCGGGAGGGCCACCGGGGAGCTGTTTTTT
cdr3_aa: CASSPTGTSGRATGELFF